A selection of T cell receptor beta chains follows, all from one sample in a study of T cells after yellow fever vaccination. TCRdb ran MiXCR on the 5' RACE reads and lists one entry per CDR3 protein. The sample gives about 580,000 distinct CDR3 sequences, roughly 17% of which show up once; 15% to 20% is in the top ten. The sample consisted of PBMCs, taken 5 days after the first yellow fever vaccination. All receptors come from a young man who received the YFV17D yellow fever vaccine. Each CDR3 is given with its conserved first and last residue. Each record gives: J gene, V gene, clone size, D gene, CDR3 protein, CDR3 DNA. The D gene is left open where the match is weak. Size is stated for part of the rows, as once, few or many counts, or as a class when the clone is expanded.

TRBJ1-2	TRBV20-1	-	TRBD1	CSARSRGGVYGYTF	TGCAGTGCTAGATCCAGGGGGGGCGTCTATGGCTACACCTTC
TRBJ1-6	TRBV4-3	-	-	CASSQYEGGSPLHF	TGCGCCAGCAGCCAATACGAGGGCGGTTCACCCCTCCACTTT
TRBJ1-3	TRBV20-1	few	-	CSARNPGRISGNTIYF	TGCAGTGCTAGGAACCCGGGACGGATCTCTGGAAACACCATATATTTT
TRBJ2-1	TRBV9	-	-	CASSVGLVASSYNEQFF	TGTGCCAGCAGCGTGGGCCTAGTGGCCAGCTCCTACAATGAGCAGTTCTTC
TRBJ2-5	TRBV20-1	-	TRBD2	CSAPTSGGETQYF	TGCAGTGCCCCGACTAGCGGGGGGGAGACCCAGTACTTC
TRBJ2-5	TRBV9	-	TRBD2	CASSGPPLTSGGRGETQYF	TGTGCCAGCAGCGGCCCCCCGTTGACTAGCGGGGGTCGGGGAGAGACCCAGTACTTC
TRBJ1-3	TRBV12-3/TRBV12-4	few	-	CASKPGPSSGNTIYF	TGTGCCAGCAAACCGGGGCCGAGCTCTGGAAACACCATATATTTT
TRBJ2-3	TRBV6-2/TRBV6-3	-	TRBD2	CASSLHSGGGTDTQYF	TGTGCCAGCAGTTTACATAGCGGGGGCGGCACAGATACGCAGTATTTT
TRBJ2-3	TRBV5-1	-	-	CASSLRTGDTQYF	TGCGCCAGCAGCCTCCGGACTGGAGATACGCAGTATTTT
TRBJ1-5	TRBV18	few	-	CASSRRNWQGGQPQHF	TGTGCCAGCTCACGAAGAAATTGGCAGGGAGGACAGCCCCAGCATTTT
TRBJ2-7	TRBV20-1	few	-	CSARKQYEQYF	TGCAGTGCTAGAAAACAGTACGAGCAGTACTTC
TRBJ1-3	TRBV12-3/TRBV12-4	-	TRBD1	CASSLGTGAGNTIYF	TGTGCCAGCAGTTTAGGGACAGGGGCAGGAAACACCATATATTTT
TRBJ2-5	TRBV29-1	few	-	CSVGFGGIGTQYF	TGCAGCGTGGGTTTTGGGGGGATCGGGACCCAGTACTTC
TRBJ2-7	TRBV14	-	-	CASSRSITGVAYEQYF	TGTGCCAGCAGCCGGAGTATCACAGGCGTGGCCTACGAGCAGTACTTC
TRBJ2-2	TRBV6-1	-	-	CASKEGSVNTGELFF	TGTGCCAGCAAGGAGGGCAGCGTTAACACCGGGGAGCTGTTTTTT
TRBJ2-7	TRBV12-3/TRBV12-4	-	TRBD2	CATAGGHTYEQYF	TGTGCCACCGCGGGGGGGCACACCTACGAGCAGTACTTC
TRBJ1-6	TRBV4-1	few	-	CASSQDTRDLRF	TGCGCCAGCAGCCAAGATACGAGGGACCTGAGATTT
TRBJ2-1	TRBV7-8	-	-	CASSRGASYNEQFF	TGTGCCAGCAGCCGGGGGGCTTCCTACAATGAGCAGTTCTTC
TRBJ2-5	TRBV6-5	-	-	CASSYGPGRLVNF	TGTGCCAGCAGTTACGGTCCAGGGCGGCTGGTGAACTTC
TRBJ2-5	TRBV5-1	-	-	CASSFRHNQETQYF	TGCGCCAGCAGCTTTCGACACAACCAAGAGACCCAGTACTTC
TRBJ2-5	TRBV6-6	few	-	CASTGHKTTQYF	TGTGCCAGCACGGGCCATAAGACGACCCAGTACTTC
TRBJ2-3	TRBV27	-	-	CASRDSLEDTQYF	TGTGCCAGCAGGGACAGCCTCGAAGATACGCAGTATTTT
TRBJ2-5	TRBV4-3	-	-	CASSQENQGRYQETQYF	TGCGCCAGCAGCCAAGAGAACCAGGGGAGATACCAAGAGACCCAGTACTTC
TRBJ2-6	TRBV7-7	-	-	CASSPLVGGLTGANVLTF	TGTGCCAGCAGCCCGCTGGTGGGGGGGCTAACTGGGGCCAACGTCCTGACTTTC
TRBJ1-2	TRBV7-2	many	TRBD1	CASSLGTGLNYGYTF	TGTGCCAGCAGCTTAGGGACAGGATTAAACTATGGCTACACCTTC
TRBJ2-3	TRBV5-1	many	TRBD2	CASSLAGVSTDTQYF	TGCGCCAGCAGCCTCGCGGGGGTTAGCACAGATACGCAGTATTTT
TRBJ1-1	TRBV5-1	-	-	CASSGTVKNTEAFF	TGCGCCAGCAGCGGGACGGTGAAGAACACTGAAGCTTTCTTT
TRBJ2-2	TRBV27	many	-	CASSRLGSNTGELFF	TGTGCCAGCAGTCGACTAGGATCGAACACCGGGGAGCTGTTTTTT
TRBJ2-2	TRBV30	-	TRBD1	CACPGTANTGELFF	TGTGCCTGCCCCGGGACAGCGAACACCGGGGAGCTGTTTTTT
TRBJ1-2	TRBV29-1	few	-	CSVGPDGSNYGYTF	TGCAGCGTTGGGCCCGATGGTAGTAACTATGGCTACACCTTC
TRBJ2-1	TRBV7-3	few	TRBD2	CASSLSGGAYGEQFF	TGTGCCAGCAGCCTGAGCGGGGGGGCTTACGGTGAGCAGTTCTTC
TRBJ1-3	TRBV7-2	-	-	CASSLVSRNTIYF	TGTGCCAGCAGCTTAGTCTCTCGAAACACCATATATTTT
TRBJ2-5	TRBV15	few	-	CATSSRLDGETQYF	TGTGCCACCAGCAGTCGTCTTGATGGAGAGACCCAGTACTTC
TRBJ2-1	TRBV19	-	TRBD1	CASTEIGQGVTEQFF	TGTGCCAGTACCGAGATCGGACAGGGTGTAACTGAGCAGTTCTTC
TRBJ2-7	TRBV10-3	-	-	CAIRDGDISQQYF	TGTGCCATCAGGGACGGGGATATCTCGCAGCAGTACTTC